This T cell receptor (beta chain) emerged from a study of regulatory T cells in long-lasting Graves disease. Study-level points and caveats: For persistent Graves' patients, TCR diversity was lower than for newly diagnosed ones. Persistent disease exhibited a predilection for TRBV28, TRBJ1-2 and TRBJ2-5.

HTBI primers from iRepertoire and Arm-PCR of CDR3 regions yielded the TCR beta libraries. TCRdb re-derived calls from the multiplex PCR reads in MiXCR, one entry per CDR3 protein. The sample shows around 450,000 distinct CDR3 sequences, around 14% of them seen only once. Regarding time point: newly diagnosed GD, antithyroid drugs for less than 3 months. Scientists built the TCR library using RNA that was extracted from PBMCs. CDR1 and CDR2 (germline): LNHDA, SQIVND (reference sequence). With 0 bases removed from V and 2 bases from J, the gap between germline ends came to 10 bases. The CDR3 contains 15 residues. Note on this clonotype: The antigen remains unidentified.

These data were likewise used in another study, on T cells in Graves' hyperthyroidism and ophthalmopathy. This second study says: Diagnoses used clinical symptoms, serum thyroxine and TRAb, thyroid ultrasound and orbital computed tomography.

The sample was peripheral blood mononuclear cells (PBMCs), taken at new diagnosis, from a patient treated with antithyroid drugs. The chain combines TRBV19 with TRBJ1-2, with D unresolved. This sequence originates from a woman aged 25 to 39 with Graves disease. This CDR3 is CASSIDRGSNYGYTF. DNA of the CDR3: TGTGCCAGTAGTATAGACCGGGGTTCAAACTATGGCTACACCTTC.